Each of the 24 T cell receptor beta chains below was sequenced from the same sample in a study of blood T cells in healthy people across ages. Primers used in a second PCR of about 7 to 12 cycles were a sample-barcoded 5' primer and a J-beta primer mix. TCRdb re-called the 5' RACE reads with MiXCR, one entry per CDR3 protein. The sample lists 1.5 million to 2 million distinct CDR3 sequences; roughly 43% were seen once. The source material was blood. The receptors were gathered from a human donor in good health.

This clonotype has a count of ten or more. The chain employs TRBV5-1 and TRBJ2-1; no clear D. CDR3 length: 15 amino acids. V lost 0 bases, J lost 0 bases, and 7 bases lay in between. The germline gives CDR1 SGHRS, CDR2 YFSETQ. The DNA for the CDR3 is TGCGCCAGCAGCTTGGCGAGTCTCTCCTACAATGAGCAGTTCTTC. It specifies CASSLASLSYNEQFF.

This clonotype appeared a few times. This chain uses TRBV2 with TRBJ2-7; weak D call: TRBD2 (5 bases). V lost 6 bases and J lost 5, with 17 bases in between. Germline loops: CDR1 SNHLY, CDR2 FYNNEI. This CDR3 contains 14 residues. CDR3 DNA: TGTGCCAGCAGCGGGGTAAGGGATCTCAACGAGCAGTACTTC. It codes for CASSGVRDLNEQYF.

This clonotype was recorded a few times. The V call is TRBV7-2, the J call TRBJ2-1, with 8 bases aligning to TRBD1. This CDR3 comprises 15 residues. Unmatched junction bases numbered 3, after V lost 1 base and J lost 4 bases. Germline loops: CDR1 SGHTA, CDR2 FQGNSA. The CDR3 DNA reads TGTGCCAGCAGCTTAGGGACAGGGAAATACAATGAGCAGTTCTTC. It is translated as CASSLGTGKYNEQFF.

V and J are TRBV2 and TRBJ2-7; the D call may be TRBD1 or TRBD2 (5 bases each). The J call may be faulty, since TRBJ2-5 better matches the DNA end. The CDR3 covers 11 residues. Germline assignment: CDR1 SNHLY and CDR2 FYNNEI. The DNA of the CDR3 is TGTGCCAGCAGGGGGGTCGAGACCCAGTACTTC. Its translation: CASRGVETQYF.

The chain has TRBV28 and TRBJ2-3; no clear D gene. Germline CDR1 is MDHEN and CDR2 is SYDVKM. The V end lost 3 bases, the J end lost 5 bases, and 6 bases lay between the germline ends. The CDR3 is made up of 12 amino acids. The DNA of the CDR3 is TGTGCCAGCAGTTTTGGCCTAGATACGCAGTATTTT. As protein: CASSFGLDTQYF.

This clonotype was detected only a few times. An end of the junction does not agree with germline; a read error may underlie this. The chain carries TRBV6-5 and TRBJ2-1; the D gene is possibly TRBD2 (5 bases). The CDR3 consists of 11 residues. Germline CDR1 is MNHEY and CDR2 is SVGAGI. CDR3 DNA sequence: TGTGCCAACAGTTACGAGGGTGAGCAGTTCTTC. It encodes CANSYEGEQFF.

This clonotype was counted a few times. J is TRBJ2-3 and V is TRBV5-1; D call uncertain. The V and J ends lost 4 bases and 2 bases respectively, with 11 bases between them. The CDR3 is 14 residues long. Germline V gene sequence: CDR1 SGHRS, CDR2 YFSETQ. DNA for the CDR3: TGCGCCAGCAGCCCCCTCCAATCCACAGATACGCAGTATTTT. Protein sequence: CASSPLQSTDTQYF. Full variable domain (missing parts from reference TRBV5-1 and TRBJ2-3): KAGVTQTPRYLIKTRGQQVTLSCSPISGHRSVSWYQQTPGQGLQFLFEYFSETQRNKGNFPGRFSGRQFSNSRSEMNVSTLELGDSALYLCASSPLQSTDTQYFGPGTRLTVL.

The rearrangement links TRBV10-3 to TRBJ1-5; no reliable D call. The CDR3 spans 13 residues. CDR1 and CDR2 (germline): ENHRY, SYGVKD. The V gene lost 4 bases and the J gene lost 9 bases, with 13 bases spanning the gap. CDR3 amino acids: CAISGAEDRPQHF. CDR3 coding DNA: TGTGCCATCAGTGGGGCAGAAGATCGGCCCCAGCATTTT.

V and J are TRBV24-1 and TRBJ2-3, with D possibly being TRBD1 or TRBD2 (5 bases each). The V end was cut by 4 bases, the J end by 5 bases, with 15 bases between. CDR1 and CDR2 (germline): KGHDR, SFDVKD. This CDR3 has 15 residues. CDR3 DNA: TGTGCCACCAGTGAACCGGGACGCTCAAAAGATACGCAGTATTTT. Translation gives CATSEPGRSKDTQYF.

The gene calls are TRBV3-1 and TRBJ2-1; perhaps D is TRBD1 or TRBD2 (6 bases each). The CDR3 covers 15 residues. CDR1 and CDR2 from the germline V gene are LGHDT and YNNKEL (reference sequence). Trimming took 4 bases from V and 7 from J, leaving 17 bases between them. The CDR3 DNA reads TGTGCCAGCAGCCCCCCGAGGGGGGCAAGGAATGAGCAGTTCTTC. It specifies CASSPPRGARNEQFF.

The chain is built from TRBV7-8 and TRBJ2-7; D perhaps matches TRBD2 (6 bases). CDR1 and CDR2 from the germline V gene are SGHVS and FQNEAQ. V lost 5 bases to trimming and J lost 5 bases, with 19 bases between them. The CDR3 contains 15 residues. CDR3 nucleotides: TGTGCCAGCAGCCCAGATCTCGGGGGACTCAACGAGCAGTACTTC. It codes for CASSPDLGGLNEQYF. The entire variable domain, with the rest obtained from reference TRBV7-8 and TRBJ2-7, is as follows: GAGVSQSPRYKVAKRGQDVALRCDPISGHVSLFWYQQALGQGPEFLTYFQNEAQLDKSGLPSDRFFAERPEGSVSTLKIQRTQQEDSAVYLCASSPDLGGLNEQYFGPGTRLTVT.

The V and J genes are TRBV9 and TRBJ2-3, with D possibly being TRBD2 (6 bases). The CDR3 is made up of 14 amino acids. CDR1 and CDR2 (germline): SGDLS, YYNGEE. V lost 4 bases and J 10 bases, leaving 19 bases between the germline ends. CDR3 residues: CASSPELGTQPQYF. The CDR3 DNA is TGTGCCAGCAGCCCTGAGCTCGGGACTCAGCCGCAGTATTTT.

Notes on this clonotype: One end of the junction does not line up with germline, which may come from a read error. The gene calls are TRBV6-2 or TRBV6-3 and TRBJ2-1; no clear D. CDR3 length: 13 amino acids. CDR1 and CDR2 from the germline V gene are MNHEY and SVGEGT. The CDR3: CACSPSSYNEPFF. In DNA form, the CDR3 reads TGTGCCTGCAGTCCGAGCTCCTACAATGAGCCGTTCTTC.

The CDR3 loop is CASSRRGAGAAYGYTF. The CDR3 nucleotides are TGTGCCAGCAGCCGACGGGGTGCAGGGGCGGCCTATGGCTACACCTTC. This chain uses TRBV7-2 with TRBJ1-2; a weak D match, TRBD1 (6 bases). Between the trimmed V and J ends, which lost 5 bases and 4 bases, there was a span of 20 bases. The germline V gene has CDR1 SGHTA and CDR2 FQGNSA. The CDR3 is 16 residues long.

The genes are TRBV12-3 or TRBV12-4 and TRBJ1-6, with D possibly TRBD1 on 6 matching bases. CDR3 size: 15 residues. Trimming pared 6 bases from V and 10 bases from J, leaving 19 bases between. The CDR3 DNA sequence: TGTGCCAGCAGCCTAATAGGGGGGGCTAGGTCACCCCTCCACTTT. This encodes CASSLIGGARSPLHF.

This chain connects TRBV5-8 to TRBJ1-1; D remains ambiguous. Germline CDR1 reads SGHTS; CDR2 reads YDEGEE. The V end was cut by 5 bases, the J end by 0 bases, with 20 bases between. This CDR3 is 17 amino acids long. CDR3 in DNA: TGTGCCAGCAGTATTCAACCCGACGGAGCGGTGAACACTGAAGCTTTCTTT. It is translated as CASSIQPDGAVNTEAFF.

The chain uses TRBV7-9 and TRBJ2-6; either TRBD1 or TRBD2 may fit D (5 bases each). There are 17 residues in the CDR3. CDR1 and CDR2 from the germline V gene are SEHNR and FQNEAQ (reference sequence). V was cut by 4 bases and J by 0 bases, with 13 bases left in between. CDR3 coding DNA: TGTGCCAGCAGCTATCGGGACGGCTACTCTGGGGCCAACGTCCTGACTTTC. As protein: CASSYRDGYSGANVLTF.

This sequence joins TRBV4-1 and TRBJ1-1, with D perhaps TRBD1 (5 bases). The CDR3 totals 17 residues. Germline CDR1 MGHRA, CDR2 YSYEKL. The V end lost 0 bases, the J end lost 3 bases, and 17 bases lay between the germline ends. Here the CDR3 reads CASSQDIVGGFDTEAFF. CDR3 DNA: TGCGCCAGCAGCCAAGATATTGTGGGGGGGTTCGACACTGAAGCTTTCTTT.

This clonotype was seen a few times. This rearrangement joins TRBV7-2 to TRBJ2-7; D may be TRBD1 (6 bases). CDR1 is SGHTA and CDR2 is FQGNSA in the germline V gene. Trimming removed 5 bases at V and 4 bases at J, with 18 bases between. The CDR3 covers 15 residues. The CDR3 nucleotides are TGTGCCAGCAGCACGGACAGTTGGGCCCTATACGAGCAGTACTTC. Translated, it gives CASSTDSWALYEQYF. The full variable domain, with the rest looked up from reference TRBV7-2 and TRBJ2-7, is GAGVSQSPSNKVTEKGKDVELRCDPISGHTALYWYRQSLGQGLEFLIYFQGNSAPDKSGLPSDRFSAERTGGSVSTLTIQRTQQEDSAVYLCASSTDSWALYEQYFGPGTRLTVT.

The V call is TRBV4-1, the J call TRBJ2-7; possible D gene TRBD1, 5 bases. CDR3 length equals 15 residues. Germline V lookup: CDR1 MGHRA, CDR2 YSYEKL. V was shortened by 1 base and J by 4 bases, with 14 bases between the two germline ends. CDR3 DNA: TGCGCCAGCAGCCAAGTATCAGGGTTCTCGTACGAGCAGTACTTC. Encoded protein: CASSQVSGFSYEQYF.

Comments on this clonotype: At one end, the junction sequence differs from germline, possibly due to a read error. The chain uses TRBV6-1 and TRBJ1-6, with 7 bases that match TRBD1. The germline V gene encodes CDR1 MNHNS and CDR2 SASEGT. This CDR3 region has 14 residues. The CDR3 coding sequence is TGTACCAGCAGCGTGACAGGGATCGATTCACCCCTCCACTTT. It is translated as CTSSVTGIDSPLHF.

The V gene is TRBV3-1, the J gene TRBJ2-1; either TRBD1 or TRBD2 may supply D (5 bases each). Trimming removed 1 base from V and 9 bases from J, with 13 bases in between. This CDR3 has 14 residues. The germline V gene encodes CDR1 LGHDT and CDR2 YNNKEL (reference sequence). The CDR3 DNA reads as TGTGCCAGCAGCCAAGCCGGGACCATAATTGAGCAGTTCTTC. Its translation is CASSQAGTIIEQFF.

This chain links TRBV9 with TRBJ2-6; D gene uncertain. The CDR3 consists of 17 residues. Germline CDR1 reads SGDLS; CDR2 reads YYNGEE. V lost 0 bases to trimming and J lost 0 bases, with 10 bases between them. The CDR3 bases are TGTGCCAGCAGCGTAGGGAACGTCGGCTCTGGGGCCAACGTCCTGACTTTC. It is translated as CASSVGNVGSGANVLTF.

This clonotype was recorded a few times. V and J are TRBV29-1 and TRBJ2-2; the match to TRBD1 covers 10 bases. CDR1 and CDR2 from the germline V gene are SQVTM and ANQGSEA. The CDR3 totals 15 residues. V lost 6 bases, J lost 3 bases, and 7 bases stayed unmatched. The chain's CDR3 is CSVYDRGPYTGELFF. In DNA, the CDR3 is TGCAGCGTCTACGACAGGGGGCCTTACACCGGGGAGCTGTTTTTT.